This section outlines one T cell receptor beta chain sequence together with its context. What it binds is unknown. This record comes from a study of blood T cells in healthy people across ages. A second 7 to 11 cycle PCR used barcoded and J-beta primers. TCRdb re-analysed the 5' RACE reads in MiXCR, keeping a single row per CDR3 protein. The sample shows approximately 2,000,000 distinct CDR3 sequences, roughly two fifths of them seen only once. Overall study findings and caveats: Donors of long life had a larger count of naive CD4+ cells and greater diversity than aged donors.

The germline V gene has CDR1 SGHKS and CDR2 YYEKEE (reference sequence). V shed 1 base, J shed 5 bases, and the junction held 13 bases outside the gene matches. The CDR3 totals 17 residues. Sequencing used blood. V and J are TRBV5-5 and TRBJ2-5; TRBD2 aligns across 8 bases. This TCR derives from a human donor in good health. This CDR3 reads CASSLHNSGGVGETQYF. CDR3 in DNA: TGTGCCAGCAGCTTGCACAACAGCGGGGGCGTGGGTGAGACCCAGTACTTC.